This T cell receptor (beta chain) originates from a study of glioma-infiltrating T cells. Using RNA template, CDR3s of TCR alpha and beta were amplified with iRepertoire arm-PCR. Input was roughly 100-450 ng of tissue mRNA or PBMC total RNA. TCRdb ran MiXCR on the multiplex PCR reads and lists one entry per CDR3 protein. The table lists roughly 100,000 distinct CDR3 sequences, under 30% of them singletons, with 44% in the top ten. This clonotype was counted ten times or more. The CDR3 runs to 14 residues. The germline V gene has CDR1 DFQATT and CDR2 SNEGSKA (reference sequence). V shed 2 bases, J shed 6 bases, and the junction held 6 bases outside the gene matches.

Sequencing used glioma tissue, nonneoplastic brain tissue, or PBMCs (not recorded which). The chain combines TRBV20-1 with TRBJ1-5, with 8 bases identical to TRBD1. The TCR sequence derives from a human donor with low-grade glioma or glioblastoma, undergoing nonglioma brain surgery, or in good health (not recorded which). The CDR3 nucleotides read TGCAGTGCTAGATCCTGGACAGGGCGTCAGCCCCAGCATTTT. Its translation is CSARSWTGRQPQHF.